This T cell receptor (beta chain) was sequenced in a study of T cells in localized non-small cell lung cancer (dated by TCRdb to the early 2020s). For context, the study as a whole: Comparing tumors with uninvolved tumor-adjacent lungs, the study looked at the T cell repertoires of fewer than 250 patients with early-stage NSCLC. The cohort was made up of around 250 treatment-naive NSCLC patients whose localized lung tumors had been resected. A mean age of approximately 66 years was recorded for the NSCLC patients, of whom roughly 130 were male and about 100 were female. Results the study describes overall, beyond this receptor: Uninvolved tumor-adjacent lung showed the highest T cell clonality, higher than tumor, which suggests more focused antigenic responses in the uninvolved tumor-adjacent lung. Since the design was exploratory, TCR variables were selected using unadjusted p-values with no false-discovery rate correction. Because multi-region sequencing of the tumors was not done, intratumor heterogeneity could not be ruled out. A median of about 50 of the top 100 tumor clones turned up in the paired uninvolved adjacent lung, and 25 to 35 of those clones also ranked among the top 100 of that same adjacent lung. Longer overall survival was associated with higher T cell density in blood, whereas shorter survival was associated with higher clonality in adjacent lung.

TCR beta CDR3 regions were sequenced from DNA using the immunoSEQ Assay. Per the source publication's procedure: T cell density was computed as TCR beta template counts normalized to usable DNA estimated by amplifying housekeeping genes. Richness was estimated with the preseqR package, extrapolating to 400,000 templates for PBMC samples and 120,000 templates for tissue samples. Clonality was defined by subtracting Pielou's evenness from one. Tissue-enriched TCRs were identified through differential abundance testing performed on productive amino-acid clonotypes, with a minimum total count of 5 and an alpha of 0.1. The Jaccard Index and the Morisita Overlap Index were used to measure repertoire overlap between compartments. TCR beta CDR3s were clustered by GLIPH together with public tetramer-defined viral CDR3s, and at least three viral sequences plus V-gene enrichment were required for viral motifs. Entries here come from immuneACCESS through TCRdb and include only in-frame sequences with V and J called. Some clones fail to appear in such tables; in the studies checked, an unresolved V gene covers under half of the shortfall, and the cause of the remainder is unknown. D and trimming come from the DNA, and the V and J calls and clone size come from that table. Recorded for this sample are over 30,000 clones; around 90% of them occurred a single time. The ten top clones hold about a sixth of the sample.

At diagnosis, tumor, uninvolved tumor-adjacent lung and peripheral blood were collected and then preserved as a mix of FFPE and fresh-frozen material. For TCR repertoire profiling, blood samples were analyzed in the form of peripheral blood mononuclear cells. Including the terminal cysteine and phenylalanine, the CDR3 comprises 13 residues. Only the CDR3 portion is preserved as DNA: 39 bases, with reading frame beginning at the first base. The germline V gene encodes CDR1 LNHDA and CDR2 SQIVND (reference sequence). Trimming removed 2 bases from V and 7 bases from J, leaving 11 bases between the germline ends. This clone was seen only a few times. Its antigen target is currently unknown. Per-base quality was not reported, and no clone a single base away is much larger than it.

This TCR came from a man aged 40-75 years with stage III lung adenocarcinoma. The chain is assembled from TRBV19 and TRBJ1-1; TRBD1 is possibly the D segment (6 matching bases). Sample: peripheral blood mononuclear cells, taken before any cancer treatment. The nucleotides read TGTGCCAGTAGTATAAAACAGGGCTATGAAGCTTTCTTT. It translates to CASSIKQGYEAFF.